Listed below are T cell receptor beta chains from one sample, sequenced in a study of T cells after somatic rescue of genetic block. Clones were read by immunoSEQ multiplex PCR, and TCRdb kept only the in-frame ones, dropping some. The sample contains 65,000 to 70,000 clones, under 95% of which appear only once. Sample: peripheral blood mononuclear cells (PBMCs). The receptors were sampled from a man aged 35 to 55. CDR3s include the opening cysteine and the closing phenylalanine or tryptophan. Each record gives: J gene, clone size, V gene, D gene, CDR3 protein, CDR3 DNA. A D gene is named only where the DNA matches it firmly. For some rows the clone size is stated as once, few or many, or as a class when expanded; others skip it.

TRBJ2-1 NA TRBV4-1 TRBD2 CASSQEEREGVEQFF TGCGCCAGCAGCCAAGAAGAGCGGGAGGGCGTTGAGCAGTTCTTC
TRBJ1-2 NA TRBV19 NA CASSMAGSAGYTF TGTGCCAGTAGTATGGCAGGTAGCGCTGGCTACACCTTC
TRBJ1-1 NA TRBV2 TRBD1 CASIFGQGDTEAFF TGTGCCAGCATTTTTGGACAGGGGGACACTGAAGCTTTCTTT
TRBJ1-5 NA TRBV11-2 NA CASSTRGDQPQHF TGTGCCAGCAGTACCAGAGGGGATCAGCCCCAGCATTTT
TRBJ2-3 NA TRBV19 TRBD2 CASSIGEGDTQYF TGTGCCAGTAGTATAGGGGAGGGAGATACGCAGTATTTT
TRBJ2-7 NA TRBV5-4 NA CASSLDPGREQYF TGTGCCAGCAGCTTGGATCCGGGGAGGGAGCAGTACTTC
TRBJ1-2 once TRBV5-1 NA CASSLGSGGGYTF TGCGCCAGCAGCTTGGGGTCGGGGGGGGGCTACACCTTC
TRBJ2-7 NA TRBV19 TRBD2 CASSAQRSGKEVQYF TGTGCCAGTAGCGCCCAAAGGAGCGGGAAGGAAGTGCAGTACTTC
TRBJ2-3 NA TRBV6-1 NA CASSEGRGRRDTQYF TGTGCCAGCAGTGAAGGGCGGGGGCGGAGAGATACGCAGTATTTT
TRBJ1-2 NA TRBV5-5 NA CASSLMSYGYTF TGTGCCAGCAGCTTGATGTCCTATGGCTACACCTTC
TRBJ2-3 NA TRBV6-5 NA CASSYSLARTDTQYF TGTGCCAGCAGTTACTCCCTAGCGAGGACAGATACGCAGTATTTT
TRBJ1-4 NA TRBV28 NA CASSLGGATNEKLFF TGTGCCAGCAGTTTAGGGGGTGCAACTAATGAAAAACTGTTTTTT
TRBJ1-2 NA TRBV12-2 NA CASRLGGAGERNYGYTF TGTGCAAGTCGCTTAGGTGGCGCGGGGGAACGTAACTATGGCTACACCTTC